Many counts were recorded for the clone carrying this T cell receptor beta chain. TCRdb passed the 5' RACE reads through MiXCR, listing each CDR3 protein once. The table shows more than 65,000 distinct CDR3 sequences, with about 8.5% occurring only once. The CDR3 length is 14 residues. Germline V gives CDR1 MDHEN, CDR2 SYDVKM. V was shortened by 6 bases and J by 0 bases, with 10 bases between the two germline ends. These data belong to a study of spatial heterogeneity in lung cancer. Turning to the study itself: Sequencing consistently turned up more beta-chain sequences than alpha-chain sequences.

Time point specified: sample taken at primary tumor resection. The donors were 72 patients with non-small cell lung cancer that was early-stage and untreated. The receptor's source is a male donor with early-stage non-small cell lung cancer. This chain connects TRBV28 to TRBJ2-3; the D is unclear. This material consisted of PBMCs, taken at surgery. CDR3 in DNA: TGTGCCAGCAGGACCCCGGCTAGCACAGATACGCAGTATTTT. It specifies CASRTPASTDTQYF.